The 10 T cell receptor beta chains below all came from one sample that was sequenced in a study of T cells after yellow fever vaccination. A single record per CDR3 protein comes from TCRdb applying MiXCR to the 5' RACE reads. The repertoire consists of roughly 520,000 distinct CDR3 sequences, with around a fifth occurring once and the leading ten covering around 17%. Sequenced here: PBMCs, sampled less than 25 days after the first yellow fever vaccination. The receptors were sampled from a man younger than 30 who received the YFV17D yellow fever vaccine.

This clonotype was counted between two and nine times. This CDR3 reads CSGETNTEAFF. CDR3 DNA sequence: TGCAGCGGGGAAACGAACACTGAAGCTTTCTTT. This chain links TRBV29-1 with TRBJ1-1; D unclear. V lost 7 bases to trimming and J lost 1 base, with 7 bases between them. This CDR3 is 11 amino acids long. Germline CDR1 is SQVTM and CDR2 is ANQGSEA.

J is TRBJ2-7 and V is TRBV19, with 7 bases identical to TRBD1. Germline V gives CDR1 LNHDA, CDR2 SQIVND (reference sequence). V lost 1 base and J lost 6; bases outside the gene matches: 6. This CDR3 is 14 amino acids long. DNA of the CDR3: TGTGCCAGTAGTATAGTAAGAGGGGGCTCCGAGCAGTACTTC. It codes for CASSIVRGGSEQYF.

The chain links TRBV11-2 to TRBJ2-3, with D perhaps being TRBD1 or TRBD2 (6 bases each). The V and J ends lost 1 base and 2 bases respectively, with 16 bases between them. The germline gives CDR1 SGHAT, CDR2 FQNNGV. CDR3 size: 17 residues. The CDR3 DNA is TGTGCCAGCAGCTTAGGTCGGGGGACACGCCTCACAGATACGCAGTATTTT. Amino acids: CASSLGRGTRLTDTQYF.

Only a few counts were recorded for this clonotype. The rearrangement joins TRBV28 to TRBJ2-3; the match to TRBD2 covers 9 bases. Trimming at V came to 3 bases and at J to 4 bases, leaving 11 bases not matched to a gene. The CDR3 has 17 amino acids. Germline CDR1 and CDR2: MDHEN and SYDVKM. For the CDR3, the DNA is TGTGCCAGCAGTTTGGCCGGAGGACTAGCGTTTCCAGATACGCAGTATTTT. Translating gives CASSLAGGLAFPDTQYF.

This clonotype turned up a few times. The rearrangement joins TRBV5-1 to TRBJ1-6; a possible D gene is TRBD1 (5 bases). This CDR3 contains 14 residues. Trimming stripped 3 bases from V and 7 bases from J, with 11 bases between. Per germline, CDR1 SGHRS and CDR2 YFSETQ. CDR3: CASSYRDLNSPLHF. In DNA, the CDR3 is TGCGCCAGCAGCTACCGGGACCTCAATTCACCCCTCCACTTT.

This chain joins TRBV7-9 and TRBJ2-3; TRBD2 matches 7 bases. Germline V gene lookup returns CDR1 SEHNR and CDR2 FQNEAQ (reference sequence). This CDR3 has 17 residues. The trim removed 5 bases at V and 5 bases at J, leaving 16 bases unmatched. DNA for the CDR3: TGTGCCAGCAGCCCCCTTTCGGGGGGAACGTCTGTAGATACGCAGTATTTT. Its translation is CASSPLSGGTSVDTQYF.

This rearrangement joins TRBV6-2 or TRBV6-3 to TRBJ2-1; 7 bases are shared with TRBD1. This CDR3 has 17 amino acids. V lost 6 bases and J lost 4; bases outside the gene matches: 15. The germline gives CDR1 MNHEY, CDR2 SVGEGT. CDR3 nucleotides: TGTGCCAGCAGCCTCTCGGCCCCGGGACAGACGTACAATGAGCAGTTCTTC. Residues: CASSLSAPGQTYNEQFF.

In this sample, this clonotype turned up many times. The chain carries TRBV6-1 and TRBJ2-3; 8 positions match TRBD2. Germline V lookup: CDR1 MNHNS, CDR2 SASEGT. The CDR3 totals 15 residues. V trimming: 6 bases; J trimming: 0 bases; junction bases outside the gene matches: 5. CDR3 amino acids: CASRNLAGSTDTQYF. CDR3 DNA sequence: TGTGCCAGCAGGAATCTAGCGGGTAGCACAGATACGCAGTATTTT.

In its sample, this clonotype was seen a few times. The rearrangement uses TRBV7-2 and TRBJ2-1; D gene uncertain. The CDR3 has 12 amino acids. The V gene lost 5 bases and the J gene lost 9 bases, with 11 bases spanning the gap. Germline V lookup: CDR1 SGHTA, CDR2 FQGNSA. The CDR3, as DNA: TGTGCCAGCAGCCCGTGGGCGGCTGAGCAGTTCTTC. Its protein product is CASSPWAAEQFF.

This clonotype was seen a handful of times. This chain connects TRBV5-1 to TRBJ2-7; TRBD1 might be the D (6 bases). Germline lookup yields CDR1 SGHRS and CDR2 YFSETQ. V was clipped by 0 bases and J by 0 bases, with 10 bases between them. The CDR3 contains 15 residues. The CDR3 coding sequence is TGCGCCAGCAGCTTGGGGCAGGGGAGCTCCTACGAGCAGTACGTC. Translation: CASSLGQGSSYEQYV.